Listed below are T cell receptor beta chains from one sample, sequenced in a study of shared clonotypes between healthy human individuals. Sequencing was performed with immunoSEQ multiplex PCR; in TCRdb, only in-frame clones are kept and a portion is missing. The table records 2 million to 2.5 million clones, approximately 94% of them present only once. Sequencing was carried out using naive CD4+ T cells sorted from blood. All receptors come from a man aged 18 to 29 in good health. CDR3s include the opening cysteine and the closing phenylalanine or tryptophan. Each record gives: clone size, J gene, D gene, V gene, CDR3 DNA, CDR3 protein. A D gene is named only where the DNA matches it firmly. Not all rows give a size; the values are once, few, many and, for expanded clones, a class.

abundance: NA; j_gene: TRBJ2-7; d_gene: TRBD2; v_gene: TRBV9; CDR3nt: TGTGCCAGCAGCGTTTATTGGGAGGGCTACGAGCAGTACTTC; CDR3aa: CASSVYWEGYEQYF
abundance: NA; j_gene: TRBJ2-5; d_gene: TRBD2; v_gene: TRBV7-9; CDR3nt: TGTGCCAGCAGCAGCGGGGGGGCTCCAGAGACCCAGTACTTC; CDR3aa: CASSSGGAPETQYF
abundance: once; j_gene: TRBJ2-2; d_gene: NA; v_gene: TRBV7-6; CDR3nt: TGTGCCAGCAGCTTAGCAAACAGGGCGGCCGACGGGGAGCTGTTTTTT; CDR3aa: CASSLANRAADGELFF
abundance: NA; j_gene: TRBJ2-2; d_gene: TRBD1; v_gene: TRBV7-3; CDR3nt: TGTGCCAGCAGCTCAACCGGGACAGGGGTCGCCGGGGAGCTGTTTTTT; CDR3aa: CASSSTGTGVAGELFF
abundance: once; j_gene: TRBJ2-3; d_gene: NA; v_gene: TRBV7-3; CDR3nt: TGTGCCAGCAGTCCGGACCGCTTCACAGATACGCAGTATTTT; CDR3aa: CASSPDRFTDTQYF
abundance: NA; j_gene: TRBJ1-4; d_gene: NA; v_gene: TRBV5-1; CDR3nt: TGCGCCAGCAGCTTGGGGCAGGGGATGGAGACTAATGAAAAACTGTTTTTT; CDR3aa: CASSLGQGMETNEKLFF
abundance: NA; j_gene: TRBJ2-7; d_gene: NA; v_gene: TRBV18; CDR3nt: TGTGCCAGCTCACCACTCGATGAGTACGAGCAGTACTTC; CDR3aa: CASSPLDEYEQYF
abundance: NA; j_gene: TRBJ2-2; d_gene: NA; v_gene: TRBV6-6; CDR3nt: TGTGCCAGCAGCCGAGTTTACACGAACACCGGGGAGCTGTTTTTT; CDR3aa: CASSRVYTNTGELFF
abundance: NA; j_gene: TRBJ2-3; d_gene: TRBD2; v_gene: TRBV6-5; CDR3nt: TGTGCCAGCAGTTGGACTAGCGGGCACACAGATACGCAGTATTTT; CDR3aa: CASSWTSGHTDTQYF
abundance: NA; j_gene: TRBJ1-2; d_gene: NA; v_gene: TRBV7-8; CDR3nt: TGTGCCAGCAGCTTAGAGGGTGACAGGACCTTCTATGGCTACACCTTC; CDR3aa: CASSLEGDRTFYGYTF
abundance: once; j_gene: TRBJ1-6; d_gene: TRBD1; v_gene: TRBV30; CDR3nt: TGTGCCTGGACTGGACTTTCGGGCAGGGGGAATAATTCACCCCTCCACTTT; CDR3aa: CAWTGLSGRGNNSPLHF
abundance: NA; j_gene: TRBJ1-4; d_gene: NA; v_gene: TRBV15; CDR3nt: TGTGCCACCAGCAGAGATGCAGGGAATGAGAAACTGTTTTTT; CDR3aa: CATSRDAGNEKLFF
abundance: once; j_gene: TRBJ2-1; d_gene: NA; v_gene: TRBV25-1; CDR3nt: TGTGCCAGCAGTGAACCAGAATCATCCTACAATGAGCAGTTCTTC; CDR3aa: CASSEPESSYNEQFF
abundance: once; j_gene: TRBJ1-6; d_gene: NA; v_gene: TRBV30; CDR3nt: TGTGCCTGGAACAGGATCTATAATTCACCCCTCCACTTT; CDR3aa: CAWNRIYNSPLHF
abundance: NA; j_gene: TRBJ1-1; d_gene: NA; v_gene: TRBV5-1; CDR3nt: TGCGCCAGCAGCTTCAGCGGCCCTGAAGCTTTCTTT; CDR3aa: CASSFSGPEAFF
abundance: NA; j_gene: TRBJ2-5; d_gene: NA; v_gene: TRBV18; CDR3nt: TGTGCCAGCTCACCTGAGGGAGAGACCCAGTACTTC; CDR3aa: CASSPEGETQYF
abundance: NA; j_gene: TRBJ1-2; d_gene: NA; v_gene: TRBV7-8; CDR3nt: TGTGCCAGCAGCTTAGGCAGTTTGATTGGCTACACCTTC; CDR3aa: CASSLGSLIGYTF
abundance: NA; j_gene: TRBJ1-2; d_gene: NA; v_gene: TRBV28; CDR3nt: TGTGCCAGCAGTTTGGGCGGAATCTATGGCTACACCTTC; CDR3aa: CASSLGGIYGYTF
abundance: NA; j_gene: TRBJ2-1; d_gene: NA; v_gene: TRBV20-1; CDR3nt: TGCAGTGCTAGTCCGGTGAACGAGCAGTTCTTC; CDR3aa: CSASPVNEQFF
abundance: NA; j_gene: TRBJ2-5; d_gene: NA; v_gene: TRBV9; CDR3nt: TGTGCCAGCAGCGTAGGTGGGGTTGTAAGGGCCCAAGAGACCCAGTACTTC; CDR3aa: CASSVGGVVRAQETQYF
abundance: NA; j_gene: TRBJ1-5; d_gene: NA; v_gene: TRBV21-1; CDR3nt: TGTGCCAGCAGCAAAGAAGATCAAGTCTCTTTTAGCAATCAGCCCCAGCATTTT; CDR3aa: CASSKEDQVSFSNQPQHF
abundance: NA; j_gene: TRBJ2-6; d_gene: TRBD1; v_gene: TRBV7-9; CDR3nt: TGTGCCAGCAGCCCCCGGGACAGGTTAAACTCTGGGGCCAACGTCCTGACTTTC; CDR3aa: CASSPRDRLNSGANVLTF
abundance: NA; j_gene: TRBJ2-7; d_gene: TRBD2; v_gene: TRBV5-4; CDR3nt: TGTGCCAGCAGCTTGGTGCCTAGCGGGAACAACGAGCAGTACTTC; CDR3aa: CASSLVPSGNNEQYF
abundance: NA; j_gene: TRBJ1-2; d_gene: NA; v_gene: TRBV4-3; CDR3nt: TGCGCCAGCAGCCCTAATACACCGAACTATGGCTACACCTTC; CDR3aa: CASSPNTPNYGYTF
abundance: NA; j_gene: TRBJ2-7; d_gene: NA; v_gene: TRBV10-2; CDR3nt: TGCGCCAGCAGTGAGTCCGGCAGGGGCGGAGGCTACGAGCAGTACTTC; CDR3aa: CASSESGRGGGYEQYF
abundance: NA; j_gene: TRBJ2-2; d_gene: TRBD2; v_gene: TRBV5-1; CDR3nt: TGCGCCAGCAGTCCCGGACTAGCGGGAGGGCCCTCGGACGGGGAGCTGTTTTTT; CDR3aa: CASSPGLAGGPSDGELFF
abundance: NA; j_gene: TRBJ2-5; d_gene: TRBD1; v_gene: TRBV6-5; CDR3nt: TGTGCCAGCAGCCCCTTGACAGGGGGAAGGGAGACCCAGTACTTC; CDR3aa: CASSPLTGGRETQYF
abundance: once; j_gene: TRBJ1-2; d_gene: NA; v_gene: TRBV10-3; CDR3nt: TGTGCCAGCAGTGAACCCTTGGATAACTATGGCTACACCTTC; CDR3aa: CASSEPLDNYGYTF
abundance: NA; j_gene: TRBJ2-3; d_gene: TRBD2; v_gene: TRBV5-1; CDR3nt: TGCGCCAGCAGCCCCAGGGCGGGAGGAAGCACAGATACGCAGTATTTT; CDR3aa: CASSPRAGGSTDTQYF
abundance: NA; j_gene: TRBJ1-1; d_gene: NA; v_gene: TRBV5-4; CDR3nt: TGTGCCAGCAGCTTGGACAGTTTGAACACTGAAGCTTTCTTT; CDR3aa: CASSLDSLNTEAFF
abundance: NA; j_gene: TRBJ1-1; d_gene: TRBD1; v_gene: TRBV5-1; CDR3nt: TGCGCCAGCAGCTCAGTAATGACCAGGGGGATGAACACTGAAGCTTTCTTT; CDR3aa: CASSSVMTRGMNTEAFF
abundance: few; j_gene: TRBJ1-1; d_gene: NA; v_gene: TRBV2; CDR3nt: TGTGCCAGCAGTGAAGGGTACACTGAAGCTTTCTTT; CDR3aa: CASSEGYTEAFF
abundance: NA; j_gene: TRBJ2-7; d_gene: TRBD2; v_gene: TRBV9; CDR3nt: TGTGCCAGCAGCTCGGGGGGCGAGCAGTACTTC; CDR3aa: CASSSGGEQYF
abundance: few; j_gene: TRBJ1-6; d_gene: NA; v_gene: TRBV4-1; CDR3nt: TGCGCCAGCAGCCAAGAAAGGAATTCACCCCTCCACTTT; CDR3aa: CASSQERNSPLHF
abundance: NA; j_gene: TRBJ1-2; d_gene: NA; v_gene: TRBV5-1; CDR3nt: TGCGCCAGCAGCTCGGGACGGTCCCTCGGGGATGGCTACACCTTC; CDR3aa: CASSSGRSLGDGYTF
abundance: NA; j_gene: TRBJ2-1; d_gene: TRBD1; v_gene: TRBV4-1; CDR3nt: TGCGCCAGCAGCCGAGGGGACAGGGACTACAATGAGCAGTTCTTC; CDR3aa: CASSRGDRDYNEQFF
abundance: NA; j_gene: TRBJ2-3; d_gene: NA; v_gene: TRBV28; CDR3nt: TGTGCCAGCAGTTTTAGGGTGCCAGATACGCAGTATTTT; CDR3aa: CASSFRVPDTQYF
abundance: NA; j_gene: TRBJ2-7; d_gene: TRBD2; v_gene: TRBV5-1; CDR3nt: TGCGCCAGCAGCTTGGTAGCGGGAAGCTACGAGCAGTACTTC; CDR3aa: CASSLVAGSYEQYF
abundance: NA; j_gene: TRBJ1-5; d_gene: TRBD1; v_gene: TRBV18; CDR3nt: TGTGCCAGCTCACCACAGGGGGCGTCACAACAGCCCCAGCATTTT; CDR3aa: CASSPQGASQQPQHF
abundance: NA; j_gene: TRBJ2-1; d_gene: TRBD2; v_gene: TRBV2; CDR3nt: TGTGCCAGCGGGGCTAGCGGGAGGACTTCCTACAATGAGCAGTTCTTC; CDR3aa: CASGASGRTSYNEQFF
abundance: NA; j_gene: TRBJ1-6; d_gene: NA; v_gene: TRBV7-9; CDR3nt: TGTGCCAGCAGCTCCGGTTTGAGGACAGATAATTCACCCCTCCACTTT; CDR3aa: CASSSGLRTDNSPLHF
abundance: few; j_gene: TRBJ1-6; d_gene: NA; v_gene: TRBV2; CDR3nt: TGTGCCAGCAATCCGGGGCTTAATTCACCCCTCCACTTT; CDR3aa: CASNPGLNSPLHF
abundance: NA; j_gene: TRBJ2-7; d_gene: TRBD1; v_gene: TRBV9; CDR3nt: TGTGCCAGCAGCGTAGGAGGGACAGGGGTCTACGAGCAGTACTTC; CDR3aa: CASSVGGTGVYEQYF
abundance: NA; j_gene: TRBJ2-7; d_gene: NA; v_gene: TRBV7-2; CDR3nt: TGTGCCAGCAGCTTGCGGGTAGGCGGGGAAAAAAGGTACGAGCAGTACTTC; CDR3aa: CASSLRVGGEKRYEQYF
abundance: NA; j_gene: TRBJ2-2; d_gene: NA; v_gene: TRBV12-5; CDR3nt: TGTGCTAGTGGCATTACTTCCTCGACAAGCTTCGAAGGTTACACCGGGGAGCTGTTTTTT; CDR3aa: CASGITSSTSFEGYTGELFF
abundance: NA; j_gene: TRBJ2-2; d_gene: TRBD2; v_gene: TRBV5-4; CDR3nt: TGTGCCAGCAGCTTGAGCGGGGCGAACACCGGGGAGCTGTTTTTT; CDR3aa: CASSLSGANTGELFF
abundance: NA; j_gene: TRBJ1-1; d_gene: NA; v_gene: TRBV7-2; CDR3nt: TGTGCCAGTAGTCCATCGTCCATGAACACTGAAGCTTTCTTT; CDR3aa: CASSPSSMNTEAFF
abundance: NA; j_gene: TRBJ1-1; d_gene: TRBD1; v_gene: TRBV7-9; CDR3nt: TGTGCCAGCAGCCTCGGGACAGGGGGCGTGGGCACTGAAGCTTTCTTT; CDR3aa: CASSLGTGGVGTEAFF
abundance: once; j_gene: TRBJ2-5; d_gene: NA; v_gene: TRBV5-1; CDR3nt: TGCGCCAGCAGCTTCGAGGGGCTTGGAGAGACCCAGTACTTC; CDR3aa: CASSFEGLGETQYF
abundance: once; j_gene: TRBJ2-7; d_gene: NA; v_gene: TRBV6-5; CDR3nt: TGTGCCAGCAGTGTTCAGCATTCCTACGAGCAGTACTTC; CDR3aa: CASSVQHSYEQYF
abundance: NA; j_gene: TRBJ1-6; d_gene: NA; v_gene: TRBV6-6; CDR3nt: TGTGCCAGCACCTTGGGGGGTAATTCACCCCTCCACTTT; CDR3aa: CASTLGGNSPLHF
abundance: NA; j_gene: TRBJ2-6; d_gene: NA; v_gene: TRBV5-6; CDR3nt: TGTGCCAGCACCCTAGGGGGTCCTCCTGGGGCCAACGTCCTGACTTTC; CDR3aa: CASTLGGPPGANVLTF
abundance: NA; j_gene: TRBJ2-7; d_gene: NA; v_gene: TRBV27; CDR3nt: TGTGCCAGCAGTTTATGGTACGCGAAGGACTACGAGCAGTACTTC; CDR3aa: CASSLWYAKDYEQYF
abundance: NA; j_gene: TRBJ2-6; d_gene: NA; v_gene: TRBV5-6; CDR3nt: TGTGCCAGCAGCTTCGGTCCGGGAGGGGCCAACGTCCTGACTTTC; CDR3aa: CASSFGPGGANVLTF
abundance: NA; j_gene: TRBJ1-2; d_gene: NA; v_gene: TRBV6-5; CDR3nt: TGTGCCAGCAGTTACTCTAAGGCCACGGGCTACACCTTC; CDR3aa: CASSYSKATGYTF